This T cell receptor (beta chain) was recorded in a study of T cells in localized non-small cell lung cancer. Broader study findings: In adjacent lung, a median approximately 60 of the top 100 tumor clones were found.

The assay was immunoSEQ multiplex PCR, and TCRdb's table has in-frame clones only and misses some. The top ten clones hold more than 14% of a sample with around 91,000 clones, roughly 87% of them seen once. About this clone: The antigen is unknown.

The starting material was peripheral blood, obtained before any cancer treatment. The receptor comes from a man between 40 and 75 years old with stage I squamous cell lung carcinoma.

This CDR3 reads CASSPRQTLNTEAFF. In nucleotides, the CDR3 is TGTGCCAGCAGCCCCCGACAGACCTTGAACACTGAAGCTTTCTTT. The J gene is TRBJ1-1, the V gene TRBV9, with a weak D call TRBD1 (5 bases). CDR3 length: 15 residues. The germline V gene has CDR1 SGDLS and CDR2 YYNGEE. Trimming left V 4 bases short and J 0 bases short, with 13 bases between.